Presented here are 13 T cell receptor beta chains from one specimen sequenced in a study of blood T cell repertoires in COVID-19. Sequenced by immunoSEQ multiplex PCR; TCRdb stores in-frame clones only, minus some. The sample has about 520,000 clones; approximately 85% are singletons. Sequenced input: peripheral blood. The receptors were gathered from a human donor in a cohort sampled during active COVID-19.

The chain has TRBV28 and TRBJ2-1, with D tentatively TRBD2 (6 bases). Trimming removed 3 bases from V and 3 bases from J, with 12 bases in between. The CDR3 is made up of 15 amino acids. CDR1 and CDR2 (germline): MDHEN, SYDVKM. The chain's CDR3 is CASSFSQGGYNEQFF. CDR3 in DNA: TGTGCCAGCAGTTTCTCTCAGGGAGGCTACAATGAGCAGTTCTTC.

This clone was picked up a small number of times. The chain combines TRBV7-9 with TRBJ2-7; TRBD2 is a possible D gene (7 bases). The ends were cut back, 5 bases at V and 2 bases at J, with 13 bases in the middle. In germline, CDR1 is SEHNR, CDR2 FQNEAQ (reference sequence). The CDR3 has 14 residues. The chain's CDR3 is CASSTGTTAYEQYF. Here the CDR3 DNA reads TGTGCCAGCAGCACAGGGACTACCGCCTACGAGCAGTACTTC.

The CDR3 nucleotides read TGCGCCAGCAGCCAGGCCCTACAGGGTGACTCTAGCAATCAGCCCCAGCATTTT. Protein: CASSQALQGDSSNQPQHF. The chain links TRBV4-1 to TRBJ1-5, with TRBD1 as a possible D gene (6 bases). The CDR3 is 18 amino acids. The germline V gene encodes CDR1 MGHRA and CDR2 YSYEKL. With 3 bases removed from V and 0 bases from J, the gap between germline ends came to 18 bases.

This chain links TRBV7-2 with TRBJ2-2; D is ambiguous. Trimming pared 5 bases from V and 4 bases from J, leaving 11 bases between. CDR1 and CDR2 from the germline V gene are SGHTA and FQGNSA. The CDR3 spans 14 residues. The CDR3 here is CASSPSWSTGELFF. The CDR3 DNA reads TGTGCCAGCAGCCCCAGTTGGAGCACCGGGGAGCTGTTTTTT.

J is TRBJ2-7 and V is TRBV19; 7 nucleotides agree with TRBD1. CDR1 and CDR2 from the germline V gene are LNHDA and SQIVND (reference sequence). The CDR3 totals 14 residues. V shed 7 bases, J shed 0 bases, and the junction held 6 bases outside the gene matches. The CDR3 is CASTRDRSSYEQYF. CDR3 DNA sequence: TGTGCCAGTACCCGGGACAGAAGCTCCTACGAGCAGTACTTC.

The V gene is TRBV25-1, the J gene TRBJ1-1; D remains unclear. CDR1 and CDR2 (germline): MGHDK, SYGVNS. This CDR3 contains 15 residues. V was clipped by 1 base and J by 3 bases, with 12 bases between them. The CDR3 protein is CASSEFGGGDTEAFF. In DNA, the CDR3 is TGTGCCAGCAGTGAATTTGGAGGTGGGGACACTGAAGCTTTCTTT.

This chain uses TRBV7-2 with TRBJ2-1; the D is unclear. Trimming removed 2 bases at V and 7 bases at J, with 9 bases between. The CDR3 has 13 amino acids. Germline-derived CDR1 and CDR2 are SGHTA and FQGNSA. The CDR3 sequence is CASSLRVGNEQFF. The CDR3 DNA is TGTGCCAGCAGCTTACGGGTAGGTAATGAGCAGTTCTTC. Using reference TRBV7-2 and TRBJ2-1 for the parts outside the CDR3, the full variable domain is GAGVSQSPSNKVTEKGKDVELRCDPISGHTALYWYRQSLGQGLEFLIYFQGNSAPDKSGLPSDRFSAERTGGSVSTLTIQRTQQEDSAVYLCASSLRVGNEQFFGPGTRLTVL.

This CDR3 reads CASSPGRGRSLNEQFF. DNA for the CDR3: TGTGCCAGCTCACCGGGCAGGGGCCGATCTCTCAATGAGCAGTTCTTC. The V gene is TRBV18, the J gene TRBJ2-1; the D gene is possibly TRBD1 (6 bases). CDR3 length: 16 amino acids. The V end was cut by 3 bases, the J end by 6 bases, with 18 bases between. The germline gives CDR1 KGHSH, CDR2 LQKENI.

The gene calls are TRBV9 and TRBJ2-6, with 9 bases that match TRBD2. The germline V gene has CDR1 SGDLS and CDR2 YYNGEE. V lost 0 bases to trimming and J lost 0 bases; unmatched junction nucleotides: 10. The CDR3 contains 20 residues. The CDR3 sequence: CASSVGLTSGSFSGANVLTF. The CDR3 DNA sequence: TGTGCCAGCAGCGTAGGTCTGACTAGCGGAAGCTTCTCTGGGGCCAACGTCCTGACTTTC.

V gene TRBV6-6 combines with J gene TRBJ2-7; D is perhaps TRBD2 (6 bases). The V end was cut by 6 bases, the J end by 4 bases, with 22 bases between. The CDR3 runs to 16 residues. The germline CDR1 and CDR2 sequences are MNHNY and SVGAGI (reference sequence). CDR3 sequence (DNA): TGTGCCAGCAGATCAACTGGGACTGGGTTAGGGTACGAGCAGTACTTC. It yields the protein CASRSTGTGLGYEQYF.

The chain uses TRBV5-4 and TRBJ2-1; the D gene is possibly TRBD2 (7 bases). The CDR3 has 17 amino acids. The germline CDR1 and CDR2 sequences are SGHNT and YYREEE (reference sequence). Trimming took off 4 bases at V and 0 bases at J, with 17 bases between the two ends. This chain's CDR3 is CASSRGGGARSYNEQFF. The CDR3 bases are TGTGCCAGCAGCCGGGGAGGGGGGGCTCGCTCCTACAATGAGCAGTTCTTC.

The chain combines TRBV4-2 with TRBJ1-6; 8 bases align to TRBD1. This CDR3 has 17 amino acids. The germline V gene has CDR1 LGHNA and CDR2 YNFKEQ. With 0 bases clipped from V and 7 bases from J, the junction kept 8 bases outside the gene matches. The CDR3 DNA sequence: TGTGCCAGCAGCCAAGATCCCCAGGGGGCGCCGAATTCACCCCTCCACTTT. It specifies CASSQDPQGAPNSPLHF.

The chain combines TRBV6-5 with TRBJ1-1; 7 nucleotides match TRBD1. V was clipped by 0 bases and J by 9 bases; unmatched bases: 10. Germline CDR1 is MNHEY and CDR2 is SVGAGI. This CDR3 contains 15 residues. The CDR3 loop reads CASSYSGRSGGKAFF. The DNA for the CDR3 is TGTGCCAGCAGTTACTCGGGCAGGTCAGGGGGAAAAGCTTTCTTT.